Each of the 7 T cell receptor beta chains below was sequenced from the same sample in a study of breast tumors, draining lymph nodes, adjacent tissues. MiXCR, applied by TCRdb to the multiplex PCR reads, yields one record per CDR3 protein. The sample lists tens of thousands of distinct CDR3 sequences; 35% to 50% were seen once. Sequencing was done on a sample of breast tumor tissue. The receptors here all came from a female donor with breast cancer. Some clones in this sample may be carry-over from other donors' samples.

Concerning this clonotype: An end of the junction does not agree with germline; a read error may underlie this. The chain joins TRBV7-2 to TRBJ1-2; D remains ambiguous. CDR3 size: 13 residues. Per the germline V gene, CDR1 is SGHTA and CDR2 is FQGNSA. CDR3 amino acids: CASSFQRQSGYAF. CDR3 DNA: TGTGCCAGCAGCTTCCAGAGGCAAAGCGGCTACGCCTTC.

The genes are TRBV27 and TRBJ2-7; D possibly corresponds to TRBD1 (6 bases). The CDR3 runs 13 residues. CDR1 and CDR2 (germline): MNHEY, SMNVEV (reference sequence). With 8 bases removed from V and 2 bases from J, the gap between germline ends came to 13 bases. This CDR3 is CASRLTGPYEQYF. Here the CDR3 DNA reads TGTGCCAGCCGCTTGACAGGCCCCTACGAGCAGTACTTC.

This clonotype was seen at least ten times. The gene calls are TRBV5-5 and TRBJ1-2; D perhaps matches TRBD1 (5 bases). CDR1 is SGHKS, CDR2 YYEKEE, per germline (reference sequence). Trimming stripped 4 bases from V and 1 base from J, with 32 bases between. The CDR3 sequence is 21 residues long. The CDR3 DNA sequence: TGTGCCAGCAGCCGCTTAAACCCCCATGGGGCAGGCCTTATTTATAACTATGGCTACACCTTC. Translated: CASSRLNPHGAGLIYNYGYTF.

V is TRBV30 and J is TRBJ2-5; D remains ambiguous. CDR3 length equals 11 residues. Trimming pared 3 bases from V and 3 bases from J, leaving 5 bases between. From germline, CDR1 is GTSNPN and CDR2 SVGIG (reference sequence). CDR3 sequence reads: CAWRVKETQYF. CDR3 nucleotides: TGTGCCTGGAGGGTTAAAGAGACCCAGTACTTC.

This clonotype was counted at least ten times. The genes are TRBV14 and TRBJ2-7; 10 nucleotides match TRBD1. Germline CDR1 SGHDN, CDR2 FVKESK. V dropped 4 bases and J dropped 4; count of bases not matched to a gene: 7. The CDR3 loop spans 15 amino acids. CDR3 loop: CASSPIGDRGYEQYF. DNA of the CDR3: TGTGCCAGCAGCCCTATTGGGGACAGGGGTTACGAGCAGTACTTC.

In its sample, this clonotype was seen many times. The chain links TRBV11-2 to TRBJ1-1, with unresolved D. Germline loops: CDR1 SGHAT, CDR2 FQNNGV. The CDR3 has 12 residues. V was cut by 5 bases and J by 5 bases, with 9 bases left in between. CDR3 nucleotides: TGTGCCAGCAGCCCTCGGGGTACTGAAGCTTTCTTT. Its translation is CASSPRGTEAFF.

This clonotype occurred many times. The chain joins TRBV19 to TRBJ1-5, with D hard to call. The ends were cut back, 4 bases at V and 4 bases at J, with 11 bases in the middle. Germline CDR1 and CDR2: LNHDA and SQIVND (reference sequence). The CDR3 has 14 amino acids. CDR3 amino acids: CASSTGRPNQPQHF. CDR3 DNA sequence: TGTGCCAGTAGTACTGGACGGCCTAATCAGCCCCAGCATTTT.